The present TCR beta chain was sequenced within a study of blood T cell repertoires in COVID-19. Study background: The study drew acute and convalescent COVID-19 samples from the United States, Italy and Spain. From T cells, B-cell-depleted T cells, or PBMCs came the material, which was cDNA or gDNA.

Unmatched junction bases numbered 6, after V lost 4 bases and J lost 4 bases. The CDR3 spans 15 residues. CDR1 MNHEY and CDR2 SMNVEV come from the germline V gene (reference sequence). Study processing details: By means of reference gene primer amplification, nucleated cell counts were estimated. TCRdb keeps only in-frame clones here, not all; method: immunoSEQ multiplex PCR. The V and J calls and clone size are taken from that table; D and trimming were inferred from the DNA. Found here are nearly 300,000 clones, 88% of them singletons; the top ten hold approximately 7%. The TCR comes from a young woman who had recovered from COVID-19. The sequencing input was peripheral blood. The chain recombines TRBV27 with TRBJ1-5, with 8 bases aligning to TRBD1. This chain's CDR3 is CASSYRTGRNQPQHF. The DNA of the CDR3 is TGTGCCAGCAGTTACAGGACAGGGAGAAATCAGCCCCAGCATTTT.